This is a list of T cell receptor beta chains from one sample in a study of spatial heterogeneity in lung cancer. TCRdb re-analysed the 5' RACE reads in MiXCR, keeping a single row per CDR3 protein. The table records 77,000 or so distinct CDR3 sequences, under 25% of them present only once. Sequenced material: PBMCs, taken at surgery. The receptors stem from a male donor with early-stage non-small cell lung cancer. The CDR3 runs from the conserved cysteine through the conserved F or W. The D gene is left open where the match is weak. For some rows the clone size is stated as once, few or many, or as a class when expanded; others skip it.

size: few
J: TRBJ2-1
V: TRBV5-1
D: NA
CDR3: CASNRDWDEQFF
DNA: TGCGCCAGCAACCGGGACTGGGATGAGCAGTTCTTC

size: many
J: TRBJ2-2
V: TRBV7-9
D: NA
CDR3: CASSRAWDTGGTGELFF
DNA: TGTGCCAGCAGCAGAGCTTGGGACACCGGAGGCACCGGGGAGCTGTTTTTT

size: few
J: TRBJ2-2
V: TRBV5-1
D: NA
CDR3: CASSLQAPNTGELFF
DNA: TGCGCCAGCAGCTTACAAGCCCCGAACACCGGGGAGCTGTTTTTT

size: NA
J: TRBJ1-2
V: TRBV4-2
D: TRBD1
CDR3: CASSQVSDRDYGYTF
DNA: TGTGCCAGCAGCCAAGTATCCGACAGGGACTATGGCTACACCTTC

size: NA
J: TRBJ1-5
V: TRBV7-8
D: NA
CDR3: CASSRSRGRGGNQPQHF
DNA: TGTGCCAGCAGCCGTAGTCGAGGGCGCGGAGGCAATCAGCCCCAGCATTTT

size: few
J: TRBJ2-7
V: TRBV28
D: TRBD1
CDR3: CASSPPGQGGSSYEQYF
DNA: TGTGCCAGCAGTCCGCCGGGACAGGGTGGGAGCTCCTACGAGCAGTACTTC

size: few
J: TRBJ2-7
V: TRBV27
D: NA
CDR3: CASSFQGRGDEQYF
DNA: TGTGCCAGCAGTTTTCAGGGTAGAGGGGACGAGCAGTACTTC

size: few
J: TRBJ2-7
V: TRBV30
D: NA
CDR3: CAWAGTVNYEQYF
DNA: TGTGCCTGGGCCGGGACCGTGAACTACGAGCAGTACTTC

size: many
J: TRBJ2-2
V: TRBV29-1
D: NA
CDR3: CSVEGGTGELFF
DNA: TGCAGCGTGGAGGGAGGCACCGGGGAGCTGTTTTTT

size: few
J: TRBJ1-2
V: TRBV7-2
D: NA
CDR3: CASSPSPPGYTF
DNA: TGTGCCAGCAGCCCGTCCCCTCCTGGCTACACCTTC

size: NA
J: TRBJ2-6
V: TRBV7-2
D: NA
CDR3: CASTSIRASSSGANVLTF
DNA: TGTGCCAGCACCTCCATACGCGCTTCAAGCTCTGGGGCCAACGTCCTGACTTTC

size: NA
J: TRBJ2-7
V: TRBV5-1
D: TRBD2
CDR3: CASSPPGLAIYEQYF
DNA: TGCGCCAGCAGCCCACCGGGACTAGCTATCTACGAGCAGTACTTC

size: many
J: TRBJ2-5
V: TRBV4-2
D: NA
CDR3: CASSQVGGSLLSEETQYF
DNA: TGTGCCAGCAGCCAAGTTGGAGGTAGTCTCCTATCTGAAGAGACCCAGTACTTC

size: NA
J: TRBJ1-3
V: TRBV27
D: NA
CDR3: CASSLSSSRDRMSSGNTIYF
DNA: TGTGCCAGCAGTTTATCTTCGTCTCGTGACAGGATGAGCTCTGGAAACACCATATATTTT

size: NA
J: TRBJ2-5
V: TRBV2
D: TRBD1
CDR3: CASREQTGAGETQYF
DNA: TGTGCCAGCAGAGAACAAACAGGGGCGGGTGAGACCCAGTACTTC

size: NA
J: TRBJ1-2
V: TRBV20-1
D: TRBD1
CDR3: CSASRGLSNYGYTF
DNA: TGCAGTGCTTCCAGGGGGCTCTCGAACTATGGCTACACCTTC

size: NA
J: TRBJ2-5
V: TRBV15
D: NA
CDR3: CATSRVISRDGIETQYF
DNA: TGTGCCACCAGCAGAGTAATTAGCAGGGACGGGATAGAGACCCAGTACTTC

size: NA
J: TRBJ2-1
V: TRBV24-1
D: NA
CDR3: CATSVEGYNEQFF
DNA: TGTGCCACCAGTGTTGAGGGGTACAATGAGCAGTTCTTC

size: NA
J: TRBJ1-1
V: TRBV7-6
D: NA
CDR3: CASSLETRGNTEAFF
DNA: TGTGCCAGCAGCTTAGAGACCAGGGGTAACACTGAAGCTTTCTTT

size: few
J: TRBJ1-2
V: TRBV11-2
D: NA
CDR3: CASSFSKNYGYTF
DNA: TGTGCCAGCAGCTTTAGCAAGAACTATGGCTACACCTTC

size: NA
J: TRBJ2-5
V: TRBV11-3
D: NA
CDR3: CASSPSPQEETQYF
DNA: TGTGCCAGCAGCCCCTCTCCGCAAGAAGAGACCCAGTACTTC

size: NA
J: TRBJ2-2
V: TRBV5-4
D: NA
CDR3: CASSSDSTNTGELFF
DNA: TGTGCCAGCAGCTCGGACAGCACAAACACCGGGGAGCTGTTTTTT

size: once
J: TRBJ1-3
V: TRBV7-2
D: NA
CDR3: CASSPGGGNTIYF
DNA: TGTGCCAGCAGCCCCGGGGGCGGAAACACCATATATTTT

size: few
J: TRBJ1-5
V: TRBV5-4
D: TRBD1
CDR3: CASSVQGAGQPQHF
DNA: TGTGCCAGCAGCGTGCAGGGGGCCGGTCAGCCCCAGCATTTT

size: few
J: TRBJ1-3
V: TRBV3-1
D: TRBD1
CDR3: CASSQDRASGNTIYF
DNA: TGTGCCAGCAGCCAGGACAGGGCCTCTGGAAACACCATATATTTT